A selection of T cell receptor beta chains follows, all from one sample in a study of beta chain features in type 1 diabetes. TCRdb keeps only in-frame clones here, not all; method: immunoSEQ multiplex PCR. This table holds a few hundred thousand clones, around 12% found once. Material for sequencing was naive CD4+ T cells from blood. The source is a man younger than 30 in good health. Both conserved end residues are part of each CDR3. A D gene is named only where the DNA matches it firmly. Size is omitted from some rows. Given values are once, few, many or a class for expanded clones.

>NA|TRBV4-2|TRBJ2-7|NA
CASSSRGALRYEQYF
TGTGCCAGCAGCTCCAGGGGTGCGCTCCGCTACGAGCAGTACTTC
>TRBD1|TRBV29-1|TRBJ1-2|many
CSVDRGAYGYTF
TGCAGCGTCGACAGGGGGGCCTATGGCTACACCTTC
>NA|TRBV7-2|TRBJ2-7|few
CASSWGVGAYEQYF
TGTGCCAGCAGCTGGGGAGTGGGAGCCTACGAGCAGTACTTC
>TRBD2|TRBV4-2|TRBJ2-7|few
CASSQVFTTSGTDEQYF
TGTGCCAGCAGCCAAGTCTTCACAACTAGCGGGACGGACGAGCAGTACTTC
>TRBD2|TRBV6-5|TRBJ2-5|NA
CASSYSQASGQETQYF
TGTGCCAGCAGTTACTCGCAGGCTAGCGGCCAAGAGACCCAGTACTTC
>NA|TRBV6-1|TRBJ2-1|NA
CASTDRGEQFF
TGTGCCAGCACCGACCGAGGTGAGCAGTTCTTC
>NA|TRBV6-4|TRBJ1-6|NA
CASSLTESYNSPLHF
TGTGCCAGCAGTCTGACAGAAAGCTATAATTCACCCCTCCACTTT
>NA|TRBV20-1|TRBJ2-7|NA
CSAGLYEQYF
TGCAGTGCTGGCCTTTACGAGCAGTACTTC
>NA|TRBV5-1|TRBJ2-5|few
CASSSVFEETQYF
TGCGCCAGCAGCTCAGTTTTTGAAGAGACCCAGTACTTC
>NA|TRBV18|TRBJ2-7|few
CATGDSRLYF
TGTGCCACGGGAGACTCGCGATTATACTTC
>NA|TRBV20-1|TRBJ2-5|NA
CSVVIQETQYF
TGCAGTGTAGTGATACAAGAGACCCAGTACTTC
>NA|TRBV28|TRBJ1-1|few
CASGGGNTEAFF
TGTGCCAGCGGGGGAGGGAATACTGAAGCTTTCTTT
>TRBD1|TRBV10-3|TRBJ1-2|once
CAISESSGQGTTDHGYTF
TGTGCCATCAGTGAGTCTTCTGGACAGGGGACTACGGACCATGGCTACACCTTC
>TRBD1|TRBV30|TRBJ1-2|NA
CACTGQGAWGYTF
TGTGCCTGTACGGGACAGGGGGCCTGGGGCTACACCTTC
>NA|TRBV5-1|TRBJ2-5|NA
CASSLALQETQYF
TGCGCCAGCAGCTTGGCTCTTCAAGAGACCCAGTACTTC
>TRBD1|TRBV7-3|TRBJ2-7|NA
CASSTGTGFDEQYF
TGTGCCAGCAGCACCGGGACAGGGTTCGACGAGCAGTACTTC
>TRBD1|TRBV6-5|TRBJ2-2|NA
CASSARQGNTGELFF
TGTGCCAGCAGTGCTCGACAGGGGAACACCGGGGAGCTGTTTTTT
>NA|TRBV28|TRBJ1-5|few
CATTVSNQPQHF
TGTGCCACGACAGTGAGCAATCAGCCCCAGCATTTT
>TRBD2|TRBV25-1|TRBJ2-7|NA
CASSEGLGGAREQYF
TGTGCCAGCAGTGAAGGGTTGGGAGGGGCAAGGGAGCAGTACTTC
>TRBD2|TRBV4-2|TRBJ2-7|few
CASSQTSEAYEQYF
TGTGCCAGCAGCCAAACTAGCGAGGCCTACGAGCAGTACTTC
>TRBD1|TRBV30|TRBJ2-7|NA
CAGDRGAYYEQYF
TGTGCCGGTGACAGGGGGGCATACTACGAGCAGTACTTC
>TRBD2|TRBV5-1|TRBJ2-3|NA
CASRYKLAGFRTDTQYF
TGCGCCAGCAGATATAAACTAGCGGGGTTTCGCACAGATACGCAGTATTTT
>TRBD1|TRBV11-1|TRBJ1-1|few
CASSLREDRGTEAFF
TGTGCCAGCAGCTTAAGGGAGGACAGGGGCACTGAAGCTTTCTTT
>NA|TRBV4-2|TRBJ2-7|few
CASSTLTSGAYEQYF
TGTGCCAGCAGCACCCTGACCTCGGGGGCCTACGAGCAGTACTTC
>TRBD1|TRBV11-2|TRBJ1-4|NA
CASSFSGGAANEKLFF
TGTGCCAGCAGCTTTTCAGGGGGCGCGGCTAATGAAAAACTGTTTTTT
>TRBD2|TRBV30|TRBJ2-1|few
CACIPGLAGHEQFF
TGTGCCTGTATCCCGGGACTAGCGGGCCATGAGCAGTTCTTC
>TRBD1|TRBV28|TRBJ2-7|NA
CASSRFAGTGGEQYF
TGTGCCAGCAGTCGATTCGCCGGGACAGGGGGCGAGCAGTACTTC